The 11 T cell receptor beta chains in this list originate from one sample, sequenced in a study of blood T cell repertoires in COVID-19. Measured with immunoSEQ multiplex PCR; TCRdb has only the in-frame clones, and not every one. The sample lists approximately 240,000 clones, 80% to 90% seen once, with approximately 5.1% in the top ten. The sequenced material came from peripheral blood. Every receptor here comes from a woman between 55 and 75 years old who had recovered from COVID-19.

CDR3 region: CAGSPSQVNSPLHF. CDR3 in DNA: TGTGCCGGCTCGCCTTCTCAGGTTAATTCACCCCTCCACTTT. This sequence joins TRBV7-9 and TRBJ1-6; D not resolved. Trimming cost V 11 bases and J 6 bases, with 17 bases left between them. The CDR3 length is 14 residues. Germline V gene sequence: CDR1 SEHNR, CDR2 FQNEAQ (reference sequence).

The chain combines TRBV10-3 with TRBJ1-2; D unresolved. Germline assignment: CDR1 ENHRY and CDR2 SYGVKD. CDR3 length: 15 amino acids. The V and J ends lost 1 base and 5 bases respectively, with 14 bases between them. The CDR3 reads CAISEFRTGEYGYTF. As DNA, the CDR3 is TGTGCCATCAGTGAGTTCCGGACGGGAGAGTATGGCTACACCTTC.

The chain links TRBV5-1 to TRBJ2-5, with a possible D match to TRBD1 (6 bases). The CDR3 runs to 16 residues. The ends were cut back, 1 base at V and 5 bases at J, with 18 bases in the middle. Germline-derived CDR1 and CDR2 are SGHRS and YFSETQ. CDR3 sequence reads: CASSLLGRGAGETQYF. The CDR3 DNA follows: TGCGCCAGCAGCTTGTTGGGCAGGGGCGCAGGGGAGACCCAGTACTTC.

The chain uses TRBV4-1 and TRBJ1-2, with TRBD1 matching over 8 bases. Germline V gene sequence: CDR1 MGHRA, CDR2 YSYEKL. V was pared by 0 bases and J by 2 bases, with 2 bases of the junction left unmatched. The CDR3 covers 15 residues. In DNA, the CDR3 is TGCGCCAGCAGCCAAGAACAGGGGGGCAACTATGGCTACACCTTC. It yields the protein CASSQEQGGNYGYTF.

This clone was detected a few times. This chain joins TRBV24-1 and TRBJ2-2; D is possibly TRBD2 (6 bases). Germline values: CDR1 KGHDR, CDR2 SFDVKD. The CDR3 spans 15 residues. V was shortened by 9 bases and J by 2 bases, with 15 bases between the two germline ends. CDR3 bases: TGTGCCACCGGGAAGGGGACTGCTAACACCGGGGAGCTGTTTTTT. Translated: CATGKGTANTGELFF.

The chain carries TRBV18 and TRBJ2-6; TRBD1 matches at 7 bases. Germline V CDR1 and CDR2: KGHSH, LQKENI. The CDR3 consists of 15 residues. The ends lost 6 bases at V and 2 bases at J; junction bases unmatched: 4. DNA of the CDR3: TGTGCCAGCTCGGAACAGGGGACTGGGGCCAACGTCCTGACTTTC. This sequence encodes CASSEQGTGANVLTF.

This clone showed up just a few times. Germline and junction disagree at one end, which may indicate a read error. The genes are TRBV7-2 and TRBJ1-2; a possible D gene is TRBD1 (6 bases). The CDR3 runs to 12 residues. Germline V gives CDR1 SGHTA, CDR2 FQGNSA. The CDR3 DNA is TGTGCCAGCAGCCGAGACGGGGGGCGCCGTTCCTTC. Translation: CASSRDGGRRSF.

The chain carries TRBV27 and TRBJ2-7; maybe TRBD1 (6 bases). CDR1 MNHEY and CDR2 SMNVEV come from the germline V gene (reference sequence). V lost 7 bases to trimming and J lost 3 bases, with 7 bases between them. The CDR3 is made up of 11 amino acids. DNA of the CDR3: TGTGCCAGCAAGGACAGCTACGAGCAGTACTTC. Translation: CASKDSYEQYF.

This clone was counted once. The genes are TRBV6-5 and TRBJ2-1; D is possibly TRBD2 (5 bases). This CDR3 region has 15 residues. Germline CDR1 reads MNHEY; CDR2 reads SVGAGI. V was shortened by 6 bases and J by 4 bases, with 16 bases between the two germline ends. CDR3 sequence reads: CASSPPQRPYNEQFF. The CDR3 DNA reads as TGTGCCAGCAGCCCCCCCCAGCGGCCTTACAATGAGCAGTTCTTC.

The table lists this clone with a few counts. The J gene is TRBJ1-1, the V gene TRBV20-1; unclear D gene. Germline V gene data show CDR1 as DFQATT and CDR2 as SNEGSKA (reference sequence). The V end lost 5 bases, the J end lost 7 bases, and 11 bases lay between the germline ends. There are 11 residues in the CDR3. The CDR3 is CSAGWQVEAFF. As DNA, the CDR3 is TGCAGTGCTGGCTGGCAGGTTGAAGCTTTCTTT.

This chain links TRBV9 with TRBJ1-1; D gene ambiguous. The germline V gene has CDR1 SGDLS and CDR2 YYNGEE. V shed 0 bases and J shed 5 bases, with 8 bases lying between them. CDR3 length: 13 amino acids. CDR3 DNA sequence: TGTGCCAGCAGCGTAGCGGGGATAACTGAAGCTTTCTTT. Protein sequence: CASSVAGITEAFF.